Each of the 13 T cell receptor beta chains below was sequenced from the same sample in a study of patients and donors after allogeneic stem cell transplantation. MiXCR, run by TCRdb on the RT-PCR reads, gives a single entry per CDR3 protein. The table shows 200,000 to 250,000 distinct CDR3 sequences, with 13% to 15% occurring only once. Sequenced: blood, either unsorted or a sorted T cell fraction (not recorded which). These receptors originate from a human donor who was either an allogeneic HSCT recipient or a stem cell or donor lymphocyte infusion donor (not recorded which). It is not recorded whose cells these are; they may come from a transplant donor.

This clonotype was seen only a few times. The chain couples TRBV18 to TRBJ2-3; 11 bases fit TRBD2. The V gene end was trimmed by 2 bases and the J gene end by 1 base; junction bases not matched to a gene: 5. Germline V gives CDR1 KGHSH, CDR2 LQKENI. The length of the CDR3 is 17 residues. The CDR3 DNA reads TGTGCCAGCTCACCAGGGACTAGCGGTGTTGGCACAGATACGCAGTATTTT. This gives the protein CASSPGTSGVGTDTQYF.

This clonotype was picked up a small number of times. V usage is TRBV4-2 and J usage is TRBJ2-7; 14 bases map to TRBD2. Germline V CDR1 and CDR2: LGHNA, YNFKEQ. V dropped 0 bases and J dropped 2; count of bases not matched to a gene: 0. This CDR3 is 16 amino acids long. CDR3 DNA sequence: TGTGCCAGCAGCCAAGAGACTAGCGGGGGGGCCTACGAGCAGTACTTC. Translated: CASSQETSGGAYEQYF.

The V and J genes are TRBV12-5 and TRBJ2-1; D may be TRBD2 (5 bases). The germline V gene encodes CDR1 LGHNT and CDR2 FRNRAP. The germline V and J ends were trimmed by 2 bases and 7 bases, with 24 bases remaining between them. This CDR3 is built from 18 residues. As DNA, the CDR3 is TGTGCTAGTGGTTTGACTAATAGCGTTGGGATAGTTTATAATGAGCAGTTCTTC. This gives the protein CASGLTNSVGIVYNEQFF.

This clonotype was found a few times. The chain couples TRBV29-1 to TRBJ1-1, with D unresolved. V lost 0 bases and J 1 base, leaving 6 bases between the germline ends. Germline assignment: CDR1 SQVTM and CDR2 ANQGSEA. The CDR3 extends over 13 amino acids. The chain's CDR3 is CSVEDSPNTEAFF. The CDR3 DNA follows: TGCAGCGTTGAAGATTCACCGAACACTGAAGCTTTCTTT.

This clonotype was recorded many times. This rearrangement joins TRBV5-1 to TRBJ1-2; D gene unclear. From germline, CDR1 is SGHRS and CDR2 YFSETQ. The CDR3 has 14 amino acids. V lost 0 bases and J 2 bases, leaving 8 bases between the germline ends. The CDR3 bases are TGCGCCAGCAGCTTGGAGCCAGTCAACTATGGCTACACCTTC. Translating gives CASSLEPVNYGYTF. The variable domain in full, completed from reference TRBV5-1 and TRBJ1-2, reads KAGVTQTPRYLIKTRGQQVTLSCSPISGHRSVSWYQQTPGQGLQFLFEYFSETQRNKGNFPGRFSGRQFSNSRSEMNVSTLELGDSALYLCASSLEPVNYGYTFGSGTRLTVV.

This clonotype was seen at least ten times. The chain combines TRBV6-1 with TRBJ1-5; the D is unclear. This CDR3 comprises 15 residues. Per germline, CDR1 MNHNS and CDR2 SASEGT. V was cut by 6 bases and J by 2 bases, with 14 bases left in between. In DNA, the CDR3 is TGTGCCAGCAGCTCACAGAACGCGGGCAATCAGCCCCAGCATTTT. Its protein product is CASSSQNAGNQPQHF.

The chain carries TRBV5-1 and TRBJ2-1; 14 positions match TRBD2. CDR3 size: 16 residues. Germline V lookup: CDR1 SGHRS, CDR2 YFSETQ. J lost 7 bases, V lost 3 bases, and 6 bases had no gene match. This chain's CDR3 is CASSYLTSGRGNEQFF. CDR3 DNA sequence: TGCGCCAGCAGCTACCTGACTAGCGGGAGGGGGAATGAGCAGTTCTTC.

This clonotype came up a few times. The CDR3 DNA follows: TGTGCCAGCAGCTTCTCTAGCGGGAGTAGGAAGACCCAGTACTTC. This codes for CASSFSSGSRKTQYF. The chain combines TRBV7-2 with TRBJ2-5, with TRBD2 matching 10 bases. This CDR3 region has 15 residues. The V segment lost 3 bases and the J segment 6 bases; nucleotides outside the gene matches: 7. The germline V gene encodes CDR1 SGHTA and CDR2 FQGNSA.

The rearrangement links TRBV5-1 to TRBJ2-3; D possibly matches TRBD1 or TRBD2 (5 bases each). The CDR3 is 15 residues long. Between the trimmed V and J ends, which lost 5 bases and 6 bases, there was a span of 19 bases. Germline V gives CDR1 SGHRS, CDR2 YFSETQ. The CDR3 spells CASSQGDHILDTQYF. The CDR3 DNA follows: TGCGCCAGCAGTCAGGGAGACCACATTTTGGATACGCAGTATTTT.

CDR3 DNA: TGTGCCACCGAGCCGGGACAGTCGAACACCGGGGAGCTGTTTTTT. This translates into CATEPGQSNTGELFF. This chain connects TRBV15 to TRBJ2-2, with 7 bases lining up with TRBD1. Trimming removed 8 bases from V and 0 bases from J; junction bases left unmatched: 6. CDR1 is LNHNV, CDR2 YYDKDF, per germline (reference sequence). The CDR3 consists of 15 residues. Complete variable domain (other parts from reference TRBV15 and TRBJ2-2): DAMVIQNPRYQVTQFGKPVTLSCSQTLNHNVMYWYQQKSSQAPKLLFHYYDKDFNNEADTPDNFQSRRPNTSFCFLDIRSPGLGDTAMYLCATEPGQSNTGELFFGEGSRLTVL.

This clonotype was observed many times. The chain joins TRBV2 to TRBJ2-7; 7 bases align to TRBD1. Germline values: CDR1 SNHLY, CDR2 FYNNEI. The CDR3 is 15 amino acids. With V trimmed by 6 bases and J by 1 base, 9 bases remained unmatched. CDR3 sequence (DNA): TGTGCCAGCAGCCCTGAGGCAGGGGGTTCCTACGAGCAGTACTTC. Encoded protein: CASSPEAGGSYEQYF. The full variable domain, completed using reference TRBV2 and TRBJ2-7, is EPEVTQTPSHQVTQMGQEVILRCVPISNHLYFYWYRQILGQKVEFLVSFYNNEISEKSEIFDDQFSVERPDGSNFTLKIRSTKLEDSAMYFCASSPEAGGSYEQYFGPGTRLTVT.

V gene TRBV11-2 combines with J gene TRBJ2-5; TRBD2 aligns across 10 bases. V shed 3 bases, J shed 1 base, and the junction held 5 bases outside the gene matches. This CDR3 comprises 16 residues. The V gene's germline CDR1 is SGHAT and CDR2 FQNNGV. The CDR3 DNA reads TGTGCCAGCAGCTTCGTTGGGACTAGCGCCCAAGAGACCCAGTACTTC. This sequence encodes CASSFVGTSAQETQYF. The full variable domain, its missing parts supplied by reference TRBV11-2 and TRBJ2-5, is EAGVAQSPRYKIIEKRQSVAFWCNPISGHATLYWYQQILGQGPKLLIQFQNNGVVDDSQLPKDRFSAERLKGVDSTLKIQPAKLEDSAVYLCASSFVGTSAQETQYFGPGTRLLVL.

The chain has TRBV25-1 and TRBJ2-2, with TRBD1 matching 11 bases. V lost 3 bases to trimming and J lost 6 bases; unmatched junction nucleotides: 3. The CDR3 sequence is 15 residues long. From germline, CDR1 is MGHDK and CDR2 SYGVNS. CDR3 residues: CASSEQGQGAGELFF. The CDR3 region has the DNA TGTGCCAGCAGTGAGCAGGGACAGGGGGCCGGGGAGCTGTTTTTT.